The sequence of this T cell receptor (beta chain) was determined in a study of blood T cell repertoires in COVID-19. The overall study: Material from acute and convalescent COVID-19 was sourced from the United States, Italy and Spain. Sample material is recorded as cDNA or gDNA derived from T cells, B-cell-depleted T cells, or PBMCs.

The authors' processing: Researchers report that nucleated cell counts were estimated from reference gene primer amplification. Only in-frame clones appear in the TCRdb table, and some are missing; sequencing was by immunoSEQ multiplex PCR. That table furnishes V, J and clone size, whereas the DNA furnished D and trimming. The repertoire holds more than 100,000 clones, with 65% to 80% as singletons. This CDR3 is built from 12 residues. V was trimmed by 3 bases and J by 1 base, leaving 4 bases between them. Germline-derived CDR1 and CDR2 are SGHRS and YFSETQ. The sample was peripheral blood. The receptor was isolated from a human donor with acute or convalescent COVID-19. The donor label of this sample is uncertain. The V and J genes are TRBV5-1 and TRBJ2-5; D is unclear. The CDR3 protein is CASSYSQETQYF. In nucleotides, the CDR3 is TGCGCCAGCAGCTATAGCCAAGAGACCCAGTACTTC.